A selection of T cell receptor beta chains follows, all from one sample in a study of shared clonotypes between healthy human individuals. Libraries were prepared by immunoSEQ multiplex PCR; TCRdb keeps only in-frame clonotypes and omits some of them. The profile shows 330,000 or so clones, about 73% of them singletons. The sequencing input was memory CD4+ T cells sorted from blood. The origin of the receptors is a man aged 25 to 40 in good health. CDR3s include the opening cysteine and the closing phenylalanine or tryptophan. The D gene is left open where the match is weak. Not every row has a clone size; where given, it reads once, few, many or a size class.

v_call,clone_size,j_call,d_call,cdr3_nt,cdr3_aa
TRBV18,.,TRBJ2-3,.,TGTGCCAGCTCCAATAACGCCGCAGATACGCAGTATTTT,CASSNNAADTQYF
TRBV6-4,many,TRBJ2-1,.,TGTGCCAGCAGTCCCGGCGGGACCTACAATGAGCAGTTCTTC,CASSPGGTYNEQFF
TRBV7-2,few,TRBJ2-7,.,TGTGCCAGCAGCTTAAATCTAGCCTCCGAGCAGTACTTC,CASSLNLASEQYF
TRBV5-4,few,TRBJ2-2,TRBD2,TGTGCCAGCAGAGCTAGCGGGAGGGTAGCGAACACCGGGGAGCTGTTTTTT,CASRASGRVANTGELFF
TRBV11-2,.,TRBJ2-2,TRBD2,TGTGCCAGCAGGACTAGCGGGAGGGCCAAAACCGGGGAGCTGTTTTTT,CASRTSGRAKTGELFF
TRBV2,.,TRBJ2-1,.,TGTGCCAGCAGTGGGGGGACTTCCTACAATGAGCAGTTCTTC,CASSGGTSYNEQFF
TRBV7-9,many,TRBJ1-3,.,TGTGCCAGCAGCCAGAGCTCTGGAAACACCATATATTTT,CASSQSSGNTIYF
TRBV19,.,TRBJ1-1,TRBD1,TGTGCCAGTAGTATTCGACAGGGGGCCTTTGGTGTGGCTTTCTTT,CASSIRQGAFGVAFF
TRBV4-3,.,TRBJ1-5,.,TGCGCCAGCAGCCAAGAACACAGCTTCAATCAGCCCCAGCATTTT,CASSQEHSFNQPQHF
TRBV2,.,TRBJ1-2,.,TGTGCCAGCAGTGATGGGGTAACAGTCTATGGCTACACCTTC,CASSDGVTVYGYTF
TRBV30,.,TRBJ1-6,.,TGTGCCTGGAGTGTTAACAGGGCGGGGAATTCACCCCTCCACTTT,CAWSVNRAGNSPLHF
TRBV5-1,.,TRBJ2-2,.,TGCGCCAGCAGCTTGAGAGAGAAAGGACAGTGGGAGAACACCGGGGAGCTGTTTTTT,CASSLREKGQWENTGELFF
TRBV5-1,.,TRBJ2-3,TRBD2,TGCGCCAGCAGCTCCGGACTAGCGGACACAGATACGCAGTATTTT,CASSSGLADTDTQYF
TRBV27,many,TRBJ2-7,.,TGTGCCAGCAGTTTGATAGGGGGACGGACTACCTCTCCCTACGAGCAGTACTTC,CASSLIGGRTTSPYEQYF
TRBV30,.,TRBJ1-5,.,TGTGCCTGGAGTTCCCAGGAACTCAATAGCAATCAGCCCCAGCATTTT,CAWSSQELNSNQPQHF
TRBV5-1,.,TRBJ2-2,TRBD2,TGCGCCAGTAGCGGGGTTAACACCGGGGAGCTGTTTTTT,CASSGVNTGELFF
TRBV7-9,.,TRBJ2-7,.,TGTGCCAGCAGCTTCTACGTTACAGGGTTTTCGGACGAGCAGTACTTC,CASSFYVTGFSDEQYF
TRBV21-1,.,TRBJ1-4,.,TGTGCCAGCACCCCGGAGGGGAATGAAAAACTGTTTTTT,CASTPEGNEKLFF
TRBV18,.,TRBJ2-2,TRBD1,TGTGCCAGCTCACCAATCAGGGGGAGTAACACCGGGGAGCTGTTTTTT,CASSPIRGSNTGELFF
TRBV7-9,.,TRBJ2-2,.,TGTGCCAGCAGCTTAGCGTCGGGCACCGGGGAGCTGTTTTTT,CASSLASGTGELFF
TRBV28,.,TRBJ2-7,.,TGTGCCAGTCAGAAGGGGGGGCATGAGGACGAGCAGTACTTC,CASQKGGHEDEQYF
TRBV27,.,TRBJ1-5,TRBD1,TGTGCCAGCAGTCCAGGGCCCATCCGACAGGGGGGATGGCAGCCCCAGCATTTT,CASSPGPIRQGGWQPQHF
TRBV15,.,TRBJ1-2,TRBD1,TGTGCCACATCACAGGGGGCGCGGAACTATGGCTACACCTTC,CATSQGARNYGYTF
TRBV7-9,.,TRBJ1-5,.,TGTGCCAGCAGCTTAGCCGGGGGCCATCAGCCCCAGCATTTT,CASSLAGGHQPQHF
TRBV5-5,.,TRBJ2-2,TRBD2,TGTGCCAGCAGCTTGAGACCGGGAGGAGCCGGGGAGCTGTTTTTT,CASSLRPGGAGELFF
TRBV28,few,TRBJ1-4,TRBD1,TGTGCCAGCAGTATCTACACAGGGGCAACTAATGAAAAACTGTTTTTT,CASSIYTGATNEKLFF
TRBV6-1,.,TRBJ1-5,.,TGTGCCAGCAGTGAACAGGGGACAACTTATCAGCCCCAGCATTTT,CASSEQGTTYQPQHF
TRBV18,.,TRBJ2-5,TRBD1,TGTGCCAGCTCACTCACCGGGACAGGGGGTGAAGAGACCCAGTACTTC,CASSLTGTGGEETQYF
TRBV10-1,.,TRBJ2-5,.,TGCGCCAGTTCTGAGGGAGCGGAGACCCAGTACTTC,CASSEGAETQYF
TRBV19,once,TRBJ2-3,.,TGTGCCAGTAGCTTCGGGACGAAACAAACAGATACGCAGTATTTT,CASSFGTKQTDTQYF
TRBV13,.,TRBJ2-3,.,TGTGCCAGCAGCTTACGAAGATTGACTAGCACAGATACGCAGTATTTT,CASSLRRLTSTDTQYF
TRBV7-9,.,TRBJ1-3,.,TGTGCCAGCTCACCGGGGGGGATCGGAAACACCATATATTTT,CASSPGGIGNTIYF
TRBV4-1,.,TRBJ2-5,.,TGCGCCAGCAGCCAACGGGGCGGGCGGGAGACCCAGTACTTC,CASSQRGGRETQYF
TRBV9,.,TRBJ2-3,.,TGTGCCAGCAGCGTAGACTTCCAGGGAGGAGATACGCAGTATTTT,CASSVDFQGGDTQYF
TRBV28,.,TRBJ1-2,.,TGTGCCAGCAGTCGAAGGGCCACAGCTAACTATGGCTACACCTTC,CASSRRATANYGYTF
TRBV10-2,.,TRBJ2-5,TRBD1,TGCGCCAGCACAGGGACAGGGCGTGAGACCCAGTACTTC,CASTGTGRETQYF
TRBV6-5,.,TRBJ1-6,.,TGTGCCAGCAGTTACTCGCAGGCCACCTATAATTCACCCCTCCACTTT,CASSYSQATYNSPLHF
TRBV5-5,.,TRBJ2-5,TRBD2,TGTGCCAGCAGCTCCACCCCGGGGCTAGCGGGACAAGAGACCCAGTACTTC,CASSSTPGLAGQETQYF
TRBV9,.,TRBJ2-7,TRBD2,TGTGCCAGCAGCGCCAGGGCTAGCGGAGCCTACGAGCAGTACTTC,CASSARASGAYEQYF
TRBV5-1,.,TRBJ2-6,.,TGCGCCAGCAGCTTGTGGGACTCTGGGGCCAACGTCCTGACTTTC,CASSLWDSGANVLTF
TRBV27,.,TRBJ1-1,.,TGTGCCAGCAGATCCAACTCAGGGGCCGGATTGACTGAAGCTTTCTTT,CASRSNSGAGLTEAFF
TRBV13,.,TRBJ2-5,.,TGTGCCAGCAGCTTAGGCTGGTCTGTGGAAGAGACCCAGTACTTC,CASSLGWSVEETQYF
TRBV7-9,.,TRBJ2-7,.,TGTGCCAGCAGCTTAGGGGGGGACCTAACCTACGAGCAGTACTTC,CASSLGGDLTYEQYF
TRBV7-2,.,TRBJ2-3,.,TGTGCCAGCAGCTTAGGGACCGCCCTGTATACGCAGTATTTT,CASSLGTALYTQYF
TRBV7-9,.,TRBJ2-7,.,TGTGCCAGCAGCTTAGGGTCCGATAGGACTACTGCCTACGAGCAGTACTTC,CASSLGSDRTTAYEQYF
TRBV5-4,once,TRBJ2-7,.,TGTGCCAGCAGCTTGGGGGGCGGAGCCTCCTACGAGCAGTACTTC,CASSLGGGASYEQYF
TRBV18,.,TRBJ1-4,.,TGTGCCAGCTCACCACGAGGAACAGGAGGCGAAAAACTGTTTTTT,CASSPRGTGGEKLFF
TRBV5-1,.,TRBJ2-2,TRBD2,TGCGCCAGCAGGGGGGCGGGAGGACCGAACACCGGGGAGCTGTTTTTT,CASRGAGGPNTGELFF
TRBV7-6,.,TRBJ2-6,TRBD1,TGTGCCAGCAGCCCGCCACAGGGGGCGCGTGGGGCCAACGTCCTGACTTTC,CASSPPQGARGANVLTF
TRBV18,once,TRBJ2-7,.,TGTGCCAGCTCACTGAGTTCGGAGGCTTACGAGCAGTACTTC,CASSLSSEAYEQYF
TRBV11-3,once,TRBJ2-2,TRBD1,TGTGCCAGCAGCTTCTCGGGACAGGCGAACACCGGGGAGCTGTTTTTT,CASSFSGQANTGELFF
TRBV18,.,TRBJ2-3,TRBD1,TGTGCCAGCTCACCGCTACAGGGGGGATTCACAGATACGCAGTATTTT,CASSPLQGGFTDTQYF
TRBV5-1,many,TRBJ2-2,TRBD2,TGCGCCAGCAGCTCGACTAGCGGGAGATCCGGGGAGCTGTTTTTT,CASSSTSGRSGELFF
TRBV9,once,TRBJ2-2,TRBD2,TGTGCCAGCAGCCCCAGGAGGGGGCGGGTAGCGGGAGACCACGCGAACACCGGGGAGCTGTTTTTT,CASSPRRGRVAGDHANTGELFF
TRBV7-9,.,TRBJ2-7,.,TGTGCCAGCACCCCAGCCTCCCGCCCCTACGAGCAGTACTTC,CASTPASRPYEQYF